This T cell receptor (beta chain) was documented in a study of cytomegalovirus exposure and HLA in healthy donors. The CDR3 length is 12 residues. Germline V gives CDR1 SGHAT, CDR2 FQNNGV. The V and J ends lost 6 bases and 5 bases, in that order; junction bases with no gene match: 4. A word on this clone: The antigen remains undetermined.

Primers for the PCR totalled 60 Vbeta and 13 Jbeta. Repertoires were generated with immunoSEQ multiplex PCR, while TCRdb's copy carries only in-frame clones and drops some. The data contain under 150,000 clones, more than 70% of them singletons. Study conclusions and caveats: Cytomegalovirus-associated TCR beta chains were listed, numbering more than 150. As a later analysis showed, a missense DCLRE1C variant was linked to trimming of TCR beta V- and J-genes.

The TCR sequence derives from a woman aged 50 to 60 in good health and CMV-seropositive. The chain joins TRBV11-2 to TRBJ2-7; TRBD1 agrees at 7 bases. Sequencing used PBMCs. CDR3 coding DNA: TGTGCCAGCAGGGCAGGGGGTGACGAGCAGTACTTC. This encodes CASRAGGDEQYF.